Listed below are T cell receptor beta chains from one sample, sequenced in a study of T cells in Graves' hyperthyroidism and ophthalmopathy. MiXCR, applied by TCRdb to the multiplex PCR reads, yields one record per CDR3 protein. The sample contains some 350,000 distinct CDR3 sequences, around 15% of which appear only once. The sequenced sample consisted of blood. These receptors came from a woman aged 55-69 years with Graves' ophthalmopathy. The CDR3 runs from the conserved cysteine through the conserved F or W. A D gene is named only where the DNA matches it firmly. Only part of the rows carry a size: once, few, many, or a class if the clone is expanded.

j_call | d_call | v_call | clone_size | cdr3_aa | cdr3_nt
TRBJ2-3 | TRBD2 | TRBV9 | NA | CASSVFGTSGRNTQYF | TGTGCCAGCAGCGTATTTGGGACTAGCGGGAGGAATACGCAGTATTTT
TRBJ2-7 | NA | TRBV6-1 | few | CASSRVPGQLPYEQYF | TGTGCCAGCAGCCGAGTCCCGGGACAACTCCCCTACGAGCAGTACTTC
TRBJ2-3 | NA | TRBV27 | many | CASSLQRLSTDTQYF | TGTGCCAGCAGTTTGCAGCGGCTCAGCACAGATACGCAGTATTTT
TRBJ2-5 | NA | TRBV5-6 | few | CASSTVGGGFEYF | TGTGCCAGCAGCACCGTGGGGGGAGGATTTGAGTACTTC
TRBJ2-7 | TRBD1 | TRBV28 | many | CASTKQGTGAYEQYF | TGTGCCAGTACTAAACAGGGGACAGGGGCGTACGAGCAGTACTTC
TRBJ2-2 | NA | TRBV6-5 | NA | CASSYARLSGELFF | TGTGCCAGCAGTTACGCAAGACTGAGCGGGGAGCTGTTTTTT
TRBJ2-7 | NA | TRBV6-2/TRBV6-3 | few | CASTSSRREQYF | TGTGCCAGCACCTCGAGTCGGAGGGAGCAGTACTTC
TRBJ1-4 | NA | TRBV7-9 | few | CASSFWDNEKLFF | TGTGCCAGCAGCTTTTGGGATAATGAAAAACTGTTTTTT
TRBJ2-1 | TRBD2 | TRBV20-1 | few | CSAMNSGRAGENEQFF | TGCAGTGCCATGAATAGCGGGAGGGCCGGGGAAAATGAGCAGTTCTTC
TRBJ2-2 | TRBD2 | TRBV12-3/TRBV12-4 | many | CASRLGLAGSGGELFF | TGTGCCAGCAGATTAGGACTAGCGGGAAGTGGCGGGGAGCTGTTTTTT
TRBJ2-1 | TRBD1 | TRBV28 | many | CASSRQQGAYSEQFF | TGTGCCAGCAGCCGCCAACAGGGGGCTTATAGTGAGCAGTTCTTC
TRBJ1-5 | NA | TRBV6-1 | NA | CATRGWANNQPQHF | TGTGCCACCAGGGGTTGGGCCAACAATCAGCCCCAGCATTTT
TRBJ1-5 | TRBD1 | TRBV6-1 | many | CASSPRTGDNQPQHF | TGTGCCAGCAGTCCGAGGACAGGGGACAATCAGCCCCAGCATTTT
TRBJ2-3 | NA | TRBV7-9 | many | CASSAQTRATDTQYF | TGTGCCAGCAGCGCCCAGACTCGAGCGACAGATACGCAGTATTTT
TRBJ2-1 | TRBD2 | TRBV10-2 | NA | CASRNGLVGSYNEQFF | TGCGCCAGCAGAAACGGACTAGTGGGATCCTACAATGAGCAGTTCTTC
TRBJ2-7 | TRBD2 | TRBV10-3 | many | CAINPGGPYEQYF | TGTGCCATCAACCCGGGGGGACCCTACGAGCAGTACTTC
TRBJ2-1 | TRBD2 | TRBV7-3 | many | CASSSGLVSEQFF | TGTGCCAGCAGCTCAGGACTAGTCTCCGAGCAGTTCTTC
TRBJ2-7 | TRBD2 | TRBV29-1 | many | CSVGAGDGLEQYF | TGCAGCGTTGGAGCGGGAGACGGCCTCGAGCAGTACTTC
TRBJ1-5 | NA | TRBV12-3/TRBV12-4 | many | CASRAGTPSSNQPQHF | TGTGCCAGCAGAGCCGGGACCCCTAGTAGCAATCAGCCCCAGCATTTT
TRBJ1-3 | NA | TRBV5-1 | few | CASSLGPRVPSSGNTIYF | TGCGCCAGCAGCTTGGGCCCGCGGGTCCCAAGCTCTGGAAACACCATATATTTT
TRBJ2-7 | NA | TRBV5-1 | many | CASSPEGTVYEQYF | TGCGCCAGCAGCCCCGAGGGGACTGTATACGAGCAGTACTTC
TRBJ2-7 | TRBD2 | TRBV7-8 | many | CASSLLTSGSGNEQYF | TGTGCCAGCAGCCTCCTGACTAGCGGGAGTGGTAACGAGCAGTACTTC
TRBJ2-3 | NA | TRBV6-4 | NA | CASSDSTGDTQYF | TGTGCCAGCAGTGACTCGACGGGAGATACGCAGTATTTT
TRBJ2-7 | TRBD2 | TRBV6-6 | few | CASSYSKTSEIYEQYF | TGTGCCAGCAGTTACTCCAAGACTAGCGAAATCTACGAGCAGTACTTC
TRBJ2-2 | TRBD2 | TRBV5-1 | many | CASSLGLAGDNTGELFF | TGCGCCAGCAGCCTGGGACTAGCGGGAGATAACACCGGGGAGCTGTTTTTT
TRBJ1-2 | NA | TRBV2 | many | CASSYSSGYTF | TGTGCCAGCAGTTACAGCAGCGGCTACACCTTC
TRBJ1-1 | NA | TRBV27 | few | CASSYTGSTEAFF | TGTGCCAGCAGTTATACAGGAAGCACTGAAGCTTTCTTT
TRBJ1-1 | NA | TRBV7-9 | many | CASSLASGLAEAFF | TGTGCCAGCAGCTTAGCGTCAGGGTTGGCTGAAGCTTTCTTT
TRBJ2-3 | NA | TRBV7-9 | few | CASSPLPDTQYF | TGTGCCAGCAGCCCCTTACCAGATACGCAGTATTTT
TRBJ2-1 | TRBD2 | TRBV3-1 | NA | CASRPLTGGPREQFF | TGTGCCAGCAGGCCTCTCACGGGAGGGCCTAGAGAGCAGTTCTTC
TRBJ1-5 | NA | TRBV27 | NA | CASSQAGGYSNQPQHF | TGTGCCAGCAGTCAAGCGGGCGGTTATAGCAATCAGCCCCAGCATTTT
TRBJ2-7 | NA | TRBV6-5 | few | CASSYPGTAVPYEQYF | TGTGCCAGCAGTTACCCCGGGACGGCAGTTCCCTACGAGCAGTACTTC
TRBJ2-1 | TRBD2 | TRBV7-6 | many | CASSLAPAGTSIDNEQFF | TGTGCCAGCAGCTTAGCCCCGGCCGGGACTAGTATCGACAATGAGCAGTTCTTC
TRBJ2-7 | TRBD1 | TRBV12-3/TRBV12-4 | many | CASRPQGSPSYEQYF | TGTGCCAGCAGACCACAGGGGTCCCCCAGCTACGAGCAGTACTTC
TRBJ2-6 | TRBD2 | TRBV12-3/TRBV12-4 | NA | CASSPRRGGGNSGANVLTF | TGTGCCAGCAGCCCCCGGCGGGGCGGGGGAAACTCTGGGGCCAACGTCCTGACTTTC
TRBJ2-5 | NA | TRBV30 | many | CAWNQQETQYF | TGTGCCTGGAACCAACAAGAGACCCAGTACTTC
TRBJ1-2 | NA | TRBV24-1 | many | CATSDGGRDGYTF | TGTGCCACCAGTGATGGGGGCAGGGATGGCTACACCTTC
TRBJ2-1 | TRBD2 | TRBV5-1 | few | CASSLAGTSGGNEQFF | TGCGCCAGCAGCTTGGCCGGTACTTCGGGGGGCAATGAGCAGTTCTTC
TRBJ2-1 | NA | TRBV4-1 | few | CASSQPRLRYNEQFF | TGCGCCAGCAGCCAACCACGCCTCAGATACAATGAGCAGTTCTTC
TRBJ2-1 | TRBD2 | TRBV2 | many | CASESLAGGPDEQFF | TGTGCCAGCGAAAGTCTAGCGGGAGGGCCGGATGAGCAGTTCTTC
TRBJ2-7 | NA | TRBV28 | NA | CARTGNSYEQYF | TGTGCCAGGACAGGTAACTCCTACGAGCAGTACTTC
TRBJ2-1 | TRBD1 | TRBV15 | NA | CATSRAGTGVNEQFF | TGTGCCACCAGCAGAGCCGGGACAGGGGTCAATGAGCAGTTCTTC
TRBJ2-2 | NA | TRBV7-9 | few | CASSSTLRGLTGELFF | TGTGCCAGCAGCTCCACACTCCGGGGCCTCACCGGGGAGCTGTTTTTT
TRBJ2-7 | TRBD1 | TRBV7-2 | few | CASTSERGGTYEQYF | TGTGCCAGCACTTCGGAGCGAGGGGGCACCTACGAGCAGTACTTC
TRBJ2-1 | TRBD1 | TRBV28 | many | CASSPGQGIVGEQFF | TGTGCCAGCAGTCCCGGACAGGGCATTGTCGGGGAGCAGTTCTTC
TRBJ1-4 | NA | TRBV2 | many | CASSEGWQRNEKLFF | TGTGCCAGCAGTGAGGGGTGGCAGCGTAATGAAAAACTGTTTTTT
TRBJ2-1 | TRBD2 | TRBV3-1 | few | CASSPRGEREGNEQFF | TGTGCCAGCAGCCCCCGTGGTGAGCGGGAGGGTAATGAGCAGTTCTTC
TRBJ2-1 | NA | TRBV9 | many | CASSVAGVPSNEQFF | TGTGCCAGCAGCGTAGCCGGGGTCCCCTCCAATGAGCAGTTCTTC
TRBJ1-4 | NA | TRBV19 | NA | CATLSNGKLFF | TGTGCCACGCTGTCCAACGGAAAACTGTTTTTT
TRBJ2-2 | TRBD2 | TRBV19 | few | CASRGLAGGRKTGELFF | TGTGCCAGTAGGGGACTAGCGGGAGGTCGAAAAACCGGGGAGCTGTTTTTT
TRBJ1-2 | NA | TRBV29-1 | few | CSAEQGGYGYTF | TGCAGCGCTGAACAAGGGGGCTATGGCTACACCTTC